Below, 10 T cell receptor beta chains from the same sample are listed, as sequenced in a study of blood T cell repertoires in COVID-19. Data came from immunoSEQ multiplex PCR; TCRdb stores just in-frame clones and leaves some out. The repertoire holds roughly 100,000 clones, with 70% to 85% as singletons. Sequenced input: peripheral blood. Source of these receptors: a man aged 65 to 79 with active or convalescent COVID-19.

The chain employs TRBV5-1 and TRBJ2-1; TRBD2 aligns across 8 bases. J gave up 5 bases and V 4 bases, and 8 bases lay outside the gene matches. The germline gives CDR1 SGHRS, CDR2 YFSETQ. This CDR3 contains 15 residues. The CDR3 reads CASSHEPGLDNEQFF. The CDR3, as DNA: TGCGCCAGCAGCCATGAACCGGGACTAGACAATGAGCAGTTCTTC.

The rearrangement joins TRBV10-3 to TRBJ2-7; 7 positions agree with TRBD2. CDR1 and CDR2 from the germline V gene are ENHRY and SYGVKD. V lost 2 bases to trimming and J lost 1 base; unmatched junction nucleotides: 5. This CDR3 spans 15 amino acids. The CDR3 here is CAISEGLADSYEQYF. For the CDR3, the DNA is TGTGCCATCAGTGAGGGTCTAGCGGATTCCTACGAGCAGTACTTC.

In this sample, this clone turned up once. Germline is not matched at one junction end, which may reflect a read error. This chain joins TRBV5-1 and TRBJ2-3; tentative D call: TRBD1 (5 bases). The germline CDR1 and CDR2 sequences are SGHRS and YFSETQ. The CDR3 has 14 residues. The CDR3 is CASSATKVTDTQYF. CDR3 coding DNA: TGCGCCAGCAGTGCTACCAAGGTGACAGATACGCAATATTTT.

This chain links TRBV12-3 or TRBV12-4 with TRBJ2-7; no clear D. With 3 bases removed from V and 4 bases from J, the gap between germline ends came to 7 bases. The CDR3 loop spans 12 amino acids. CDR3 DNA sequence: TGTGCCAGCAGTTTCGCCGGGTACGAGCAGTACTTC. This encodes CASSFAGYEQYF.

V usage is TRBV2 and J usage is TRBJ2-1, with 8 nucleotides matching TRBD2. The CDR3 length is 13 residues. Per germline, CDR1 SNHLY and CDR2 FYNNEI. V shed 6 bases, J shed 7 bases, and the junction held 5 bases outside the gene matches. CDR3 coding DNA: TGTGCCAGCAGACCGGGACTAGGGAATGAGCAGTTCTTC. This gives the protein CASRPGLGNEQFF.

J is TRBJ2-1 and V is TRBV7-2; D might be TRBD2 (5 bases). Trimming took 8 bases from V and 0 from J, leaving 11 bases between them. This CDR3 comprises 14 residues. Per the germline V gene, CDR1 is SGHTA and CDR2 is FQGNSA. CDR3 nucleotides: TGTGCCAGCCGGGCCAGCGGCTCCTACAATGAGCAGTTCTTC. This codes for CASRASGSYNEQFF.

In its sample, this clone was seen a few times. The genes are TRBV5-1 and TRBJ2-2, with 9 bases aligning to TRBD1. With 4 bases clipped from V and 1 base from J, the junction kept 5 bases outside the gene matches. The CDR3 is 16 residues long. CDR1 and CDR2 from the germline V gene are SGHRS and YFSETQ. In nucleotides, the CDR3 is TGCGCCAGCAGCCAAGGGACAGGGCGGAACACCGGGGAGCTGTTTTTT. It specifies CASSQGTGRNTGELFF. Drawing the rest from reference TRBV5-1 and TRBJ2-2, the complete variable domain is KAGVTQTPRYLIKTRGQQVTLSCSPISGHRSVSWYQQTPGQGLQFLFEYFSETQRNKGNFPGRFSGRQFSNSRSEMNVSTLELGDSALYLCASSQGTGRNTGELFFGEGSRLTVL.

The chain couples TRBV12-3 or TRBV12-4 to TRBJ1-2; D remains unclear. This CDR3 spans 12 amino acids. The V end lost 8 bases, the J end lost 2 bases, and 9 bases lay between the germline ends. The CDR3 sequence: CASGLPNYGYTF. The CDR3 DNA reads as TGTGCCAGCGGACTTCCAAACTATGGCTACACCTTC.

The chain combines TRBV10-3 with TRBJ1-1, with D tentatively TRBD1 (6 bases). Germline CDR1 ENHRY, CDR2 SYGVKD. This CDR3 contains 14 residues. V gave up 4 bases and J gave up 0 bases, with 9 bases separating them. CDR3 residues: CAISAGQMNTEAFF. The CDR3 DNA sequence: TGTGCCATCAGTGCAGGACAGATGAACACTGAAGCTTTCTTT.

This rearrangement joins TRBV5-1 to TRBJ1-1, with D possibly matching TRBD1 (5 bases). The V gene lost 4 bases and the J gene lost 0 bases, with 13 bases spanning the gap. Germline CDR1 reads SGHRS; CDR2 reads YFSETQ. The CDR3 is 15 amino acids. The CDR3, as DNA: TGCGCCAGCAGCCCGTTAGACAGTTTGAACACTGAAGCTTTCTTT. This codes for CASSPLDSLNTEAFF.